Below, 21 T cell receptor beta chains from the same sample are listed, as sequenced in a study of Graves' ophthalmopathy and Graves' hyperthyroidism. RNA served as the template for amplifying TCR beta CDR3 regions. First-round RT-PCR used HTBI primers; second-round multiplex PCR followed. TCRdb processed the multiplex PCR reads anew with MiXCR; each CDR3 protein has one entry. The sample lists 500,000 to 700,000 distinct CDR3 sequences, about a fifth occurring once. Sequenced: peripheral blood. The source is a woman aged 18-29 years with stable Graves' hyperthyroidism. Some clones in this sample may be carry-over from other donors' samples.

This clonotype was recorded at least ten times. Just one base apart from a much larger clone, this may be a read error. The J gene is TRBJ2-7, the V gene TRBV7-2; no definite D call. In germline, CDR1 is SGHTA, CDR2 FQGNSA. The CDR3 runs 12 residues. Trimming took off 5 bases at V and 2 bases at J, with 7 bases between the two ends. This CDR3 reads CASSPAPYEQYF. In DNA form, the CDR3 reads TGTGCCAGCAGCCCCGCCCCCTACGAGCAGTACTTC.

The chain carries TRBV11-1 and TRBJ2-2; D possibly uses TRBD1 or TRBD2 (6 bases each). Trimming stripped 5 bases from V and 0 bases from J, with 19 bases between. Germline lookup yields CDR1 SGHAT and CDR2 FQDESV (reference sequence). The CDR3 spans 18 residues. CDR3 residues: CASSLLSYREANTGELFF. The DNA for the CDR3 is TGTGCCAGCAGCCTACTCTCCTACAGGGAGGCGAACACCGGGGAGCTGTTTTTT. The whole variable domain, remainder taken from reference TRBV11-1 and TRBJ2-2, is EAEVAQSPRYKITEKSQAVAFWCDPISGHATLYWYRQILGQGPELLVQFQDESVVDDSQLPKDRFSAERLKGVDSTLKIQPAELGDSAMYLCASSLLSYREANTGELFFGEGSRLTVL.

This rearrangement joins TRBV12-3 or TRBV12-4 to TRBJ1-6; D is undetermined. This CDR3 contains 14 residues. V lost 2 bases, J lost 6 bases, and 8 bases lay in between. The CDR3, as DNA: TGTGCCAGCAGTTTAAGAGGGTTTAATTCACCCCTCCACTTT. The encoded protein is CASSLRGFNSPLHF.

The chain has TRBV12-3 or TRBV12-4 and TRBJ1-3; 8 nucleotides match TRBD1. CDR3 size: 14 residues. The V segment lost 5 bases and the J segment 9 bases; nucleotides outside the gene matches: 9. As DNA, the CDR3 is TGTGCCAGCAGTCCAACTGACAGGGGAGGCACCATATATTTT. This sequence encodes CASSPTDRGGTIYF.

This clonotype was seen repeatedly, ten times or more. The chain has TRBV6-1 and TRBJ2-7; perhaps TRBD1 as D (6 bases). Trimming left V 4 bases short and J 0 bases short, with 16 bases between. In germline, CDR1 is MNHNS, CDR2 SASEGT. CDR3 size: 16 residues. CDR3 sequence (DNA): TGTGCCAGCAGTGTTGCCAGACAGGCAAGCTCCTACGAGCAGTACTTC. It encodes CASSVARQASSYEQYF.

V gene TRBV15 combines with J gene TRBJ2-7; TRBD2 aligns across 7 bases. CDR1 is LNHNV and CDR2 is YYDKDF in the germline V gene (reference sequence). The CDR3 is made up of 14 amino acids. V was clipped by 7 bases and J by 3 bases; unmatched bases: 9. CDR3: CATKKSGTIYEQYF. CDR3 bases: TGTGCCACCAAGAAGTCGGGGACTATCTACGAGCAGTACTTC.

In its sample, this clonotype was seen many times. V and J are TRBV20-1 and TRBJ1-2, with 10 bases matching TRBD1. The CDR3 runs to 12 residues. Germline V lookup: CDR1 DFQATT, CDR2 SNEGSKA (reference sequence). Trimming took 7 bases from V and 5 from J; bases not matched to a gene: 4. CDR3 nucleotide sequence: TGCAGTGAGTCGGGACAGGGGTATGGCTACACCTTC. It translates to CSESGQGYGYTF.

At least ten counts were recorded for this clonotype. The gene calls are TRBV12-3 or TRBV12-4 and TRBJ2-7; D gene unclear. The V end was cut by 1 base, the J end by 1 base, with 14 bases between. This CDR3 is built from 16 residues. The CDR3 loop reads CASSLGKGLKSYEQYF. Written as DNA, the CDR3 is TGTGCCAGCAGTTTAGGAAAGGGCTTAAAATCCTACGAGCAGTACTTC.

This clonotype was seen many times. The chain couples TRBV12-3 or TRBV12-4 to TRBJ1-1; perhaps TRBD1 as D (5 bases). This CDR3 comprises 14 residues. Trimming removed 1 base from V and 0 bases from J, with 6 bases in between. The chain's CDR3 is CASSLGTLNTEAFF. CDR3 nucleotide sequence: TGTGCCAGCAGTTTAGGGACATTGAACACTGAAGCTTTCTTT.

This clonotype was seen a few times. V gene TRBV5-1 combines with J gene TRBJ2-2; 8 bases map to TRBD1. V gave up 4 bases and J gave up 1 base; unmatched junction bases: 9. The V gene's germline CDR1 is SGHRS and CDR2 YFSETQ. This CDR3 comprises 17 residues. As DNA, the CDR3 is TGCGCCAGCAGCGCGGCCGACAGGGGAAAGAACACCGGGGAGCTGTTTTTT. Encoded protein: CASSAADRGKNTGELFF.

The V call is TRBV12-5, the J call TRBJ2-3, with a possible D match to TRBD1 (5 bases). The CDR3 runs 16 residues. CDR1 and CDR2 from the germline V gene are LGHNT and FRNRAP. With 1 base removed from V and 0 bases from J, the gap between germline ends came to 11 bases. This CDR3 is CASGLGSDTSTDTQYF. CDR3 in DNA: TGTGCTAGTGGTTTGGGGTCGGACACGAGCACAGATACGCAGTATTTT.

The rearrangement joins TRBV6-1 to TRBJ2-7; TRBD2 aligns across 7 bases. The CDR3 is made up of 14 amino acids. V lost 5 bases to trimming and J lost 2 bases; unmatched junction nucleotides: 6. The germline V gene has CDR1 MNHNS and CDR2 SASEGT. CDR3 DNA: TGTGCCAGCAGTACGGCTAGCGGCACCTACGAGCAGTACTTC. It is translated as CASSTASGTYEQYF.

This clonotype was recorded at least ten times. J is TRBJ1-5 and V is TRBV19, with TRBD1 as a possible D gene (5 bases). The CDR3 has 16 residues. V lost 5 bases and J 3 bases, leaving 17 bases between the germline ends. CDR1 is LNHDA, CDR2 SQIVND, per germline (reference sequence). DNA of the CDR3: TGTGCCAGTAGTCTCCTAGGCGGGGCCCCCAATCAGCCCCAGCATTTT. This codes for CASSLLGGAPNQPQHF.

This clonotype was observed many times. The chain employs TRBV12-3 or TRBV12-4 and TRBJ1-1, with TRBD1 matching over 8 bases. This CDR3 is 13 amino acids long. V trimming: 3 bases; J trimming: 11 bases; junction bases outside the gene matches: 8. CDR3 coding DNA: TGTGCCAGCAGTTTTGGACAGGGCATCCATGCTTTCTTT. Translating gives CASSFGQGIHAFF.

This clonotype was detected ten times or more. The chain recombines TRBV4-1 with TRBJ2-7; 9 nucleotides agree with TRBD1. Trimming cost V 1 base and J 2 bases; bases outside gene matches: 3. Germline assignment: CDR1 MGHRA and CDR2 YSYEKL. The CDR3 covers 15 residues. CDR3 coding DNA: TGCGCCAGCAGCCAAGGCGGGACAGGGACCTACGAGCAGTACTTC. It codes for CASSQGGTGTYEQYF.

As to this clonotype: This may stem from a read error, because a much larger clone lies one nucleotide away. The chain links TRBV3-1 to TRBJ1-2; D is undetermined. Germline CDR1 reads LGHDT; CDR2 reads YNNKEL (reference sequence). The CDR3 extends over 13 amino acids. The V and J ends lost 4 bases and 1 base respectively, with 7 bases between them. CDR3 DNA: TGTGCCAGCAGCCGCGGCGTTAACTATGGCTACACCTTC. As protein: CASSRGVNYGYTF.

Points on this clonotype: One end of the junction fails to match germline, which may point to a read error. J is TRBJ1-5 and V is TRBV7-9; D is possibly TRBD1 (5 bases). The CDR3 has 13 residues. Germline V CDR1 and CDR2: SEHNR, FQNEAQ (reference sequence). As DNA, the CDR3 is TGTGCCAGCAGCTTAGGGGGGAATCGGCCCCAGCATTTT. It encodes CASSLGGNRPQHF.

This clonotype was counted at least ten times. In nucleotides, the CDR3 is TGTGCCACCAGCAGCACAGGCAACTCTGGAAACACCATATATTTT. Residues: CATSSTGNSGNTIYF. This chain uses TRBV15 with TRBJ1-3, with a tentative D call TRBD1 (5 bases). CDR1 LNHNV and CDR2 YYDKDF come from the germline V gene (reference sequence). CDR3 length equals 15 residues. Trimming stripped 3 bases from V and 0 bases from J, with 9 bases between.

In this sample, this clonotype turned up many times. The rearrangement links TRBV29-1 to TRBJ1-2; D unclear. CDR3 length: 11 residues. V lost 6 bases to trimming and J lost 7 bases, with 12 bases between them. Germline CDR1 is SQVTM and CDR2 is ANQGSEA. CDR3 DNA: TGCAGCGTGGTAGAACGGAGTGGCTACACCTTC. Encoded protein: CSVVERSGYTF. Drawing the rest from reference TRBV29-1 and TRBJ1-2, the complete variable domain is SAVISQKPSRDICQRGTSLTIQCQVDSQVTMMFWYRQQPGQSLTLIATANQGSEATYESGFVIDKFPISRPNLTFSTLTVSNMSPEDSSIYLCSVVERSGYTFGSGTRLTVV.

The sample holds many counts of this clonotype. The J gene is TRBJ2-5, the V gene TRBV10-1, with 7 bases that match TRBD1. The CDR3 has 13 residues. Germline V lookup: CDR1 WNHNN, CDR2 SYGVQD (reference sequence). V lost 6 bases and J lost 3; bases outside the gene matches: 4. As DNA, the CDR3 is TGCGCCAGCAGCCCAGGGGGTGAAGAGACCCAGTACTTC. It specifies CASSPGGEETQYF.

The chain is built from TRBV5-1 and TRBJ2-2, with D tentatively TRBD2 (6 bases). V was trimmed by 7 bases and J by 2 bases, leaving 12 bases between them. The CDR3 is made up of 14 amino acids. CDR1 is SGHRS and CDR2 is YFSETQ in the germline V gene. DNA for the CDR3: TGCGCCAGCTGCGGGGACGCTAACACCGGGGAGCTGTTTTTT. Translation gives CASCGDANTGELFF.